Below, 28 T cell receptor beta chains from the same sample are listed, as sequenced in a study of control samples from healthy donors and cancer patients. Profiling relied on immunoSEQ multiplex PCR, and the TCRdb table lists in-frame clones only, not all of them. The sample lists about 150,000 clones, 94% seen once, with 1.1% to 1.5% in the top ten. Sequenced input: blood. Every receptor here comes from a woman between 18 and 29 years old in good health.

The V gene is TRBV5-4, the J gene TRBJ2-3; TRBD1 aligns across 9 bases. Losses at the gene ends were 6 bases for V and 4 bases for J; bases not matched to a gene: 6. There are 14 residues in the CDR3. The germline V gene has CDR1 SGHNT and CDR2 YYREEE (reference sequence). CDR3 residues: CASTTTGGADTQYF. CDR3 coding DNA: TGTGCCAGCACGACCACAGGGGGCGCAGATACGCAGTATTTT.

V and J are TRBV19 and TRBJ1-5; possibly TRBD1 for D (5 bases). The CDR3 consists of 17 residues. V lost 1 base to trimming and J lost 5 bases, with 18 bases between them. CDR1 and CDR2 (germline): LNHDA, SQIVND (reference sequence). As DNA, the CDR3 is TGTGCCAGTAGTATAGCGCGTAGTGACAGCTACCATCAGCCCCAGCATTTT. It translates to CASSIARSDSYHQPQHF.

The chain combines TRBV2 with TRBJ2-7, with a possible D match to TRBD1 (5 bases). This CDR3 region has 14 residues. V lost 5 bases, J lost 0 bases, and 11 bases lay in between. The germline V gene encodes CDR1 SNHLY and CDR2 FYNNEI. CDR3 nucleotides: TGTGCCAGCAGTTTACAGGTAAACTCCTACGAGCAGTACTTC. Protein sequence: CASSLQVNSYEQYF. The variable domain in full, completed from reference TRBV2 and TRBJ2-7, reads EPEVTQTPSHQVTQMGQEVILRCVPISNHLYFYWYRQILGQKVEFLVSFYNNEISEKSEIFDDQFSVERPDGSNFTLKIRSTKLEDSAMYFCASSLQVNSYEQYFGPGTRLTVT.

V is TRBV15 and J is TRBJ2-5, with D perhaps matching TRBD1 or TRBD2 (6 bases each). The ends were cut back, 1 base at V and 5 bases at J, with 20 bases in the middle. The CDR3 spans 17 residues. Germline lookup yields CDR1 LNHNV and CDR2 YYDKDF (reference sequence). The chain's CDR3 is CATSRGGGGLKWETQYF. In DNA, the CDR3 is TGTGCCACCAGCAGAGGAGGAGGGGGTCTTAAATGGGAGACCCAGTACTTC.

The CDR3 coding sequence is TGTGCCAGCAGCCAAGATCCCGGGAGGGTCCTGCACACCGGGGAGCTGTTTTTT. This codes for CASSQDPGRVLHTGELFF. V and J are TRBV3-1 (or the pseudogene TRBV3-2) and TRBJ2-2; 8 positions match TRBD2. The CDR3 has 18 amino acids. Germline V gene sequence: CDR1 LGHDT, CDR2 YNNKEL (reference sequence). Trimming cost V 0 bases and J 3 bases; bases outside gene matches: 9.

This sequence joins TRBV24-1 and TRBJ1-2; 11 nucleotides line up with TRBD1. The germline gives CDR1 KGHDR, CDR2 SFDVKD. There are 15 residues in the CDR3. V gave up 5 bases and J gave up 3 bases; unmatched junction bases: 4. The CDR3 DNA is TGTGCCACCAGTGGTCCGGGACAGGGGGACTATGGCTACACCTTC. This translates into CATSGPGQGDYGYTF.

The genes are TRBV15 and TRBJ1-1, with TRBD1 matching over 9 bases. The trim removed 8 bases at V and 0 bases at J, leaving 13 bases unmatched. The length of the CDR3 is 17 residues. Germline V lookup: CDR1 LNHNV, CDR2 YYDKDF (reference sequence). CDR3 coding DNA: TGTGCCACCGATACAGGACAGGGGCCCTTTATGAACACTGAAGCTTTCTTT. Its protein product is CATDTGQGPFMNTEAFF.

This CDR3 is CSVEGANGYTF. Written as DNA, the CDR3 is TGCAGCGTTGAAGGGGCGAATGGCTACACCTTC. This sequence joins TRBV29-1 and TRBJ1-2; D remains unclear. The CDR3 covers 11 residues. Germline loops: CDR1 SQVTM, CDR2 ANQGSEA. The V gene lost 1 base and the J gene lost 6 bases, with 6 bases spanning the gap.

This clone was detected only once. V gene TRBV5-5 combines with J gene TRBJ1-1, with D maybe TRBD1 (5 bases). Germline-derived CDR1 and CDR2 are SGHKS and YYEKEE (reference sequence). V was shortened by 4 bases and J by 5 bases, with 12 bases between the two germline ends. CDR3 length equals 13 residues. This CDR3 is CASSGGLWTEAFF. CDR3 coding DNA: TGTGCCAGCAGCGGGGGACTGTGGACTGAAGCTTTCTTT. The complete variable domain, with remaining parts taken from reference TRBV5-5 and TRBJ1-1, reads DAGVTQSPTHLIKTRGQQVTLRCSPISGHKSVSWYQQVLGQGPQFIFQYYEKEERGRGNFPDRFSARQFPNYSSELNVNALLLGDSALYLCASSGGLWTEAFFGQGTRLTVV.

The J gene is TRBJ1-6, the V gene TRBV7-9; 8 bases match TRBD1. The germline CDR1 and CDR2 sequences are SEHNR and FQNEAQ (reference sequence). The V and J ends lost 5 bases and 8 bases, in that order; junction bases with no gene match: 8. CDR3 length: 15 residues. CDR3 coding DNA: TGTGCCAGCAGCCAGACAGGGGCTTCTTATTCACCCCTCCACTTT. This encodes CASSQTGASYSPLHF.

The J gene is TRBJ2-7, the V gene TRBV20-1; D is possibly TRBD2 (5 bases). Germline V gives CDR1 DFQATT, CDR2 SNEGSKA (reference sequence). V lost 3 bases and J 1 base, leaving 10 bases between the germline ends. This CDR3 is built from 13 residues. CDR3: CSASLGVSYEQYF. CDR3 in DNA: TGCAGTGCTAGTCTCGGGGTGTCCTACGAGCAGTACTTC.

The chain uses TRBV2 and TRBJ1-6, with TRBD1 identical over 7 bases. The V segment lost 6 bases and the J segment 5 bases; nucleotides outside the gene matches: 4. Germline V gene lookup returns CDR1 SNHLY and CDR2 FYNNEI. The CDR3 contains 14 residues. The CDR3 protein is CASRDRTDNSPLHF. CDR3 DNA: TGTGCCAGCAGGGACAGGACCGATAATTCACCCCTCCACTTT.

V is TRBV13 and J is TRBJ2-3; 10 nucleotides agree with TRBD1. The CDR3 sequence is 14 residues long. The germline V gene encodes CDR1 PRHDT and CDR2 FYEKMQ (reference sequence). J gave up 4 bases and V 3 bases, and 1 base lay outside the gene matches. The CDR3 loop reads CASSLGQGSDTQYF. Here the CDR3 DNA reads TGTGCCAGCAGCTTGGGACAGGGGTCAGATACGCAGTATTTT.

This chain uses TRBV6-5 with TRBJ1-3, with 10 bases that match TRBD1. The length of the CDR3 is 15 residues. V shed 2 bases, J shed 2 bases, and the junction held 0 bases outside the gene matches. Germline V gene lookup returns CDR1 MNHEY and CDR2 SVGAGI. Written as DNA, the CDR3 is TGTGCCAGCAGTTACGGGACAGGGGCTGGAAACACCATATATTTT. Protein: CASSYGTGAGNTIYF.

The rearrangement links TRBV6-5 to TRBJ1-2, with 9 bases identical to TRBD1. Germline V lookup: CDR1 MNHEY, CDR2 SVGAGI. CDR3 length: 15 residues. V lost 2 bases and J lost 8; bases outside the gene matches: 9. The CDR3 DNA reads TGTGCCAGCAGTTACGGGACAGGGAAGGGTGGCGGCTACACCTTC. Translated, it gives CASSYGTGKGGGYTF.

The chain joins TRBV6-5 to TRBJ2-7; 11 bases line up with TRBD2. Germline CDR1 and CDR2: MNHEY and SVGAGI. V lost 5 bases and J lost 0; bases outside the gene matches: 3. The CDR3 length is 15 residues. CDR3 loop: CASSIGTSGSYEQYF. The CDR3 DNA is TGTGCCAGCAGTATCGGGACTAGCGGCTCCTACGAGCAGTACTTC.

The chain employs TRBV2 and TRBJ1-6; 8 bases align to TRBD1. The CDR3 loop spans 12 amino acids. CDR1 and CDR2 from the germline V gene are SNHLY and FYNNEI. Losses at the gene ends were 6 bases for V and 11 bases for J; bases not matched to a gene: 3. The CDR3 sequence: CASSETGAPLHF. The DNA of the CDR3 is TGTGCCAGCAGCGAGACAGGGGCACCCCTCCACTTT.

This clone was seen repeatedly, ten times or more. The chain joins TRBV2 to TRBJ2-7; 9 nucleotides line up with TRBD2. V was pared by 4 bases and J by 0 bases, with 4 bases of the junction left unmatched. From germline, CDR1 is SNHLY and CDR2 FYNNEI. This CDR3 region has 15 residues. CDR3: CASSGASGASYEQYF. The CDR3 nucleotides are TGTGCCAGCAGTGGGGCTAGCGGGGCCTCCTACGAGCAGTACTTC. The entire variable domain, with the rest obtained from reference TRBV2 and TRBJ2-7, is as follows: EPEVTQTPSHQVTQMGQEVILRCVPISNHLYFYWYRQILGQKVEFLVSFYNNEISEKSEIFDDQFSVERPDGSNFTLKIRSTKLEDSAMYFCASSGASGASYEQYFGPGTRLTVT.

The chain carries TRBV6-5 and TRBJ1-3, with D uncertain. Germline lookup yields CDR1 MNHEY and CDR2 SVGAGI. V dropped 7 bases and J dropped 0 bases, with 10 bases sitting between them. The CDR3 contains 14 residues. The CDR3 here is CASTATNSGNTIYF. The DNA for the CDR3 is TGTGCCAGCACTGCGACAAACTCTGGAAACACCATATATTTT.

This clone has just one count. The chain joins TRBV6-1 to TRBJ1-2, with TRBD1 as a possible D gene (5 bases). The length of the CDR3 is 15 residues. Germline CDR1 reads MNHNS; CDR2 reads SASEGT. Between the trimmed V and J ends, which lost 3 bases and 5 bases, there was a span of 16 bases. Here the CDR3 reads CASSDGGVGLYGYTF. The CDR3 coding sequence is TGTGCCAGCAGTGACGGGGGGGTGGGTTTATATGGCTACACCTTC.

The J gene is TRBJ1-1, the V gene TRBV3-1 (or the pseudogene TRBV3-2); D gene ambiguous. Trimming took 5 bases from V and 2 from J, leaving 15 bases between them. Germline lookup yields CDR1 LGHDT and CDR2 YNNKEL (reference sequence). The CDR3 runs 15 residues. CDR3 residues: CASSIGERENTEAFF. For the CDR3, the DNA is TGTGCCAGCAGCATCGGGGAGCGGGAAAACACTGAAGCTTTCTTT.

This chain connects TRBV18 to TRBJ2-7; TRBD1 agrees at 11 bases. CDR1 and CDR2 from the germline V gene are KGHSH and LQKENI. Trimming took 6 bases from V and 3 from J; bases not matched to a gene: 7. The CDR3 consists of 15 residues. The chain's CDR3 is CASSQPGTGGYEQYF. In nucleotides, the CDR3 is TGTGCCAGCTCGCAACCCGGGACAGGGGGCTACGAGCAGTACTTC.

The V call is TRBV28, the J call TRBJ1-6, with 7 positions matching TRBD1. CDR1 is MDHEN, CDR2 SYDVKM, per germline. V lost 4 bases to trimming and J lost 6 bases; unmatched junction nucleotides: 6. CDR3 length: 15 residues. CDR3 in amino acids: CASSSGQIVNSPLHF. CDR3 nucleotides: TGTGCCAGCAGTTCGGGACAGATAGTTAATTCACCCCTCCACTTT.

This CDR3 reads CAISQGQGYEQYF. The CDR3 DNA sequence: TGTGCCATCAGTCAGGGACAGGGCTACGAGCAGTACTTC. The chain couples TRBV10-3 to TRBJ2-7; 9 bases match TRBD1. This CDR3 has 13 residues. Losses at the gene ends were 5 bases for V and 3 bases for J; bases not matched to a gene: 2. The germline V gene encodes CDR1 ENHRY and CDR2 SYGVKD.

The rearrangement uses TRBV28 and TRBJ1-3; no clear D gene. The V end lost 3 bases, the J end lost 0 bases, and 0 bases lay between the germline ends. This CDR3 contains 12 residues. Germline-derived CDR1 and CDR2 are MDHEN and SYDVKM. The CDR3 nucleotides are TGTGCCAGCAGTTTCTCTGGAAACACCATATATTTT. Translating gives CASSFSGNTIYF.

This clone was seen just once. The CDR3 nucleotides are TGTGCCAGCAGGATGAGAGCGGGAGGCACAGATACGCAGTATTTT. Its protein product is CASRMRAGGTDTQYF. The chain has TRBV28 and TRBJ2-3; 8 positions match TRBD2. With 6 bases clipped from V and 1 base from J, the junction kept 6 bases outside the gene matches. CDR3 size: 15 residues. Germline lookup yields CDR1 MDHEN and CDR2 SYDVKM.

CDR3 protein: CASSPPNHASYEQYF. In DNA, the CDR3 is TGTGCCAGCTCACCACCAAATCATGCCTCCTACGAGCAGTACTTC. The rearrangement joins TRBV18 to TRBJ2-7; unclear D gene. Germline-derived CDR1 and CDR2 are KGHSH and LQKENI. The CDR3 sequence is 15 residues long. V was cut by 0 bases and J by 0 bases, with 9 bases left in between.

CDR3 sequence: CASSLRDTEAFF. CDR3 nucleotides: TGCGCCAGCAGCTTACGGGACACTGAAGCTTTCTTT. The V call is TRBV5-1, the J call TRBJ1-1; D not resolved. From germline, CDR1 is SGHRS and CDR2 YFSETQ. This CDR3 has 12 residues. The V end was cut by 2 bases, the J end by 3 bases, with 5 bases between.